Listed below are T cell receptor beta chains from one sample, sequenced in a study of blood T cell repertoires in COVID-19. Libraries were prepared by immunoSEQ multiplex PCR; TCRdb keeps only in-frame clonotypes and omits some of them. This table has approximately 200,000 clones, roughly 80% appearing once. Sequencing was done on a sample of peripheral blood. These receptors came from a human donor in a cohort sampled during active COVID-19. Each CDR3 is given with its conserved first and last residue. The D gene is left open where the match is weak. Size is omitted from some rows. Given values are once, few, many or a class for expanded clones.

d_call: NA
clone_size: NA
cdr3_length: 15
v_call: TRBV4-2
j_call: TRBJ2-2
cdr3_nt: TGTGCCAGCAGCCAAGATCAACAGAACACCGGGGAGCTGTTTTTT
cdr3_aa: CASSQDQQNTGELFF

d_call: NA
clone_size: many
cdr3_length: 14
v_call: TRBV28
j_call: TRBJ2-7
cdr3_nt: TGTGCCAGCAGTTTTGCTAGCGACCCCTACGAGCAGTACTTC
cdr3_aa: CASSFASDPYEQYF

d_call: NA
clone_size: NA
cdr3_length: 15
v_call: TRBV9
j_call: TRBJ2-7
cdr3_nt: TGTGCCAGCAGCGTAGGGGCTACTCGCTCCTACGAGCAGTACTTC
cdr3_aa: CASSVGATRSYEQYF

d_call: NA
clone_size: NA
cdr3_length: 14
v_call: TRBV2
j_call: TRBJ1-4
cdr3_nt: TGTGCCAGCAGTCGGTCTCTCCGCGGTGAAAAACTGTTTTTT
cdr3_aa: CASSRSLRGEKLFF

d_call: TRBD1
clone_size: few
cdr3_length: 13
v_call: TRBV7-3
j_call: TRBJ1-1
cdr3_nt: TGTGCCAGCAGCCGGACAGGGACCACTGAAGCTTTCTTT
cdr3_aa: CASSRTGTTEAFF

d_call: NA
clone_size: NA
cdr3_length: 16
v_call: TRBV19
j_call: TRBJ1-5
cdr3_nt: TGTGCCAGTAGTATCGGAGGGGGGGGAGTCAATCAGCCCCAGCATTTT
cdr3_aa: CASSIGGGGVNQPQHF

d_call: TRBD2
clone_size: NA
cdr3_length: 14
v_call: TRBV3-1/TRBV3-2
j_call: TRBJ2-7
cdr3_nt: TGTGCCAGCAGCCAAGGGTGGACTAGCCGCGAGCAGTACTTC
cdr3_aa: CASSQGWTSREQYF

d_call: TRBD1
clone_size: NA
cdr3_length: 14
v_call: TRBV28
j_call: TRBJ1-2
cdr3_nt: TGTGCCAGCAGATACCGGGACAGGGGCTATGGCTACACCTTC
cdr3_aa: CASRYRDRGYGYTF

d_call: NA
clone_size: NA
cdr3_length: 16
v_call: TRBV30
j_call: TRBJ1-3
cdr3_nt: TGTGCCTGGAGCCTTAGGGGGACCCCCTCTGGAAACACCATATATTTT
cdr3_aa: CAWSLRGTPSGNTIYF

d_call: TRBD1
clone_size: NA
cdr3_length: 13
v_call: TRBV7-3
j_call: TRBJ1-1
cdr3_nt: TGTGCTATGGGACAGGGAAGTTGGACTGAAGCTTTCTTT
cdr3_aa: CAMGQGSWTEAFF

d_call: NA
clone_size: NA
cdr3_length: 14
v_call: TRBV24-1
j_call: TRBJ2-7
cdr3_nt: TGTGCCACCGGCTCCACAGCTCCACCCTACGAGCAGTACTTC
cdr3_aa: CATGSTAPPYEQYF

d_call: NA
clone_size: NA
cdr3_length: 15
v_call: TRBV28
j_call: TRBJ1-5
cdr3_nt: TGTGCCAGCAGTTTATGGCAGGGCCTAAATCAGCCCCAGCATTTT
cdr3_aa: CASSLWQGLNQPQHF

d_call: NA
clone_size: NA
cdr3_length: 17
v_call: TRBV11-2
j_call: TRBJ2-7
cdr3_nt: TGTGCCAGCAGCTTAGATGTCCCAGGGGGGACGGTGTACGAGCAGTACTTC
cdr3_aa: CASSLDVPGGTVYEQYF

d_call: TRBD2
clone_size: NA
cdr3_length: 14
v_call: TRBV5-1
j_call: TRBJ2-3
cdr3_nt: TGCGCCAGCAGCGCGGGACTACGAACAGATACGCAGTATTTT
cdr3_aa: CASSAGLRTDTQYF

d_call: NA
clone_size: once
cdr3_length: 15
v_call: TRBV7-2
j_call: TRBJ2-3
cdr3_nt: TGTGCCAGCAGCTTAACAGGGCCTAGCACAGATACGCAGTATTTT
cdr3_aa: CASSLTGPSTDTQYF